This TCR beta chain was obtained from a study of T-cell memory formation after mild COVID-19. V shed 4 bases and J shed 2 bases, with 11 bases lying between them. From germline, CDR1 is SQVTM and CDR2 ANQGSEA. The CDR3 is made up of 14 amino acids. This clonotype showed up just once. MiXCR was run by TCRdb on the 5' RACE reads, yielding one entry per CDR3 protein. This sample has 40,000 to 60,000 distinct CDR3 sequences, with 25% to 35% found just once. The source is a man between 18 and 29 years old who had mild COVID-19 (a few samples of this study predate the infection). Cell type and time point are not known. The sequenced sample consisted of PBMCs or a T cell subset sorted from them (not recorded which). The chain links TRBV29-1 to TRBJ2-2, with D possibly being TRBD1 (5 bases). DNA for the CDR3: TGCAGCGTTGGCTTGGGGCTAAACACCGGGGAGCTGTTTTTT. Translating gives CSVGLGLNTGELFF.